This T cell receptor (beta chain) stems from a study of cytomegalovirus exposure and HLA in healthy donors. V was shortened by 5 bases and J by 1 base, with 11 bases between the two germline ends. The germline V gene encodes CDR1 SGHTA and CDR2 FQGTGA. The CDR3 totals 15 residues. With 60 Vbeta and 13 Jbeta primers, the PCR was carried out. Here immunoSEQ multiplex PCR was the method, and the copy in TCRdb shows in-frame clones only, minus some. The sample holds nearly 200,000 clones, over 65% seen once. The specimen sequenced was PBMCs. V is TRBV7-3 and J is TRBJ2-2; D may be TRBD2 (6 bases). This sequence was found in a boy aged 2-15 years in good health and CMV-seronegative. In nucleotides, the CDR3 is TGTGCCAGCAGCCCCGGGACTCAGAACACCGGGGAGCTGTTTTTT. Translation gives CASSPGTQNTGELFF.